This T cell receptor (beta chain) was captured by sequencing in a study of response to subunit inactivated influenza vaccine listed by TCRdb under 2018. With regard to the full study: The study used deep quantitative T cell receptor repertoire profiling to track responses to a trivalent subunit inactivated influenza vaccine. Points the paper makes about the study in general: The authors suggested that each seasonal influenza vaccination may recruit only a limited number of new T cells.

The time point label for this specimen denotes: approximately 40 days after influenza vaccine administration. This clonotype was picked up a small number of times. Its antigen is unknown. The record has no base qualities; no much larger clone is one base away. V sheds 3 bases and J sheds 0 bases, leaving 17 bases between their ends. The CDR3 sequence holds 16 residues, the cysteine and phenylalanine included. Of all the DNA, just the CDR3 is kept, 48 bases in frame from base 1. As encoded in the germline V gene, CDR1 is SQVTM while CDR2 is ANQGSEA. Receptors were amplified or captured by RT-PCR. TCRdb shows the sequencer as Illumina HiSeq 2500. TCRdb redid the processing of the public reads, applying fastp at Q25 and MiXCR, and retained in-frame beta chains. When rows share a CDR3 protein, they turn into one entry using the most common DNA and genes. The sample contains a few hundred thousand distinct CDR3 sequences, over 9.5% of them found a single time. Approximately 12% of the sample is held by the ten biggest clonotypes.

The receptor comes from a man in his forties or fifties who received an inactivated influenza vaccine. Donor details come from another sample of the same person, matched by shared clones. The rearranged segments are TRBV29-1 and TRBJ2-5; the D region possibly corresponds to TRBD1 (6 bases align). The sample was PBMCs from blood, taken around seven weeks after vaccination. The nucleotide sequence is TGCAGCGTTGATGGGTCTGCGGACAGCCACCAAGAGACCCAGTACTTC. The resulting protein is CSVDGSADSHQETQYF.